These 19 T cell receptor beta chains originate from one sample sequenced in a study of cytomegalovirus exposure and HLA in healthy donors. With 60 Vbeta and 13 Jbeta primers, the PCR was carried out. Method: immunoSEQ multiplex PCR; TCRdb's copy keeps in-frame clones and lacks some. Of some 170,000 clones listed, 60% to 80% are singletons. Sequenced material: PBMCs. All receptors come from a man younger than 30 in good health and CMV-seropositive.

The sample holds one count of this clone. V is TRBV9 and J is TRBJ1-5; D gene uncertain. Germline V CDR1 and CDR2: SGDLS, YYNGEE. The CDR3 is 15 residues long. V was trimmed by 0 bases and J by 0 bases, leaving 7 bases between them. CDR3 amino acids: CASSVGGNSNQPQHF. CDR3 coding DNA: TGTGCCAGCAGCGTAGGAGGGAATAGCAATCAGCCCCAGCATTTT. Supplemented by reference TRBV9 and TRBJ1-5, the full variable domain reads DSGVTQTPKHLITATGQRVTLRCSPRSGDLSVYWYQQSLDQGLQFLIQYYNGEERAKGNILERFSAQQFPDLHSELNLSSLELGDSALYFCASSVGGNSNQPQHFGDGTRLSIL.

The chain links TRBV6-5 to TRBJ2-3, with 11 bases that match TRBD1. The CDR3 covers 14 residues. Losses at the gene ends were 9 bases for V and 4 bases for J; bases not matched to a gene: 6. From germline, CDR1 is MNHEY and CDR2 SVGAGI. The CDR3: CASSPGQGADTQYF. The CDR3 DNA reads TGTGCCAGTTCACCGGGACAGGGGGCAGATACGCAGTATTTT.

The chain carries TRBV5-4 and TRBJ2-5; a possible D gene is TRBD1 (5 bases). Germline-derived CDR1 and CDR2 are SGHNT and YYREEE (reference sequence). This CDR3 region has 13 residues. The ends were cut back, 4 bases at V and 2 bases at J, with 9 bases in the middle. CDR3 loop: CASSRDSQETQYF. CDR3 bases: TGTGCCAGCAGCCGCGACAGTCAAGAGACCCAGTACTTC.

The chain is built from TRBV27 and TRBJ1-2, with D unresolved. Germline-derived CDR1 and CDR2 are MNHEY and SMNVEV (reference sequence). The V end was cut by 8 bases, the J end by 4 bases, with 17 bases between. The CDR3 runs to 14 residues. The DNA of the CDR3 is TGTGCCAGCGGCAGGATTCCCATCAGCTATGGCTACACCTTC. Protein sequence: CASGRIPISYGYTF.

The rearrangement links TRBV18 to TRBJ2-7; TRBD1 agrees at 7 bases. Germline V gives CDR1 KGHSH, CDR2 LQKENI. V dropped 1 base and J dropped 4; count of bases not matched to a gene: 10. The CDR3 covers 16 residues. The CDR3 protein is CASSPRTTGVRYEQYF. The CDR3 region has the DNA TGTGCCAGCTCACCACGAACCACAGGGGTGCGGTACGAGCAGTACTTC.

The chain recombines TRBV18 with TRBJ2-1; 8 bases align to TRBD1. Trimming cost V 6 bases and J 8 bases; bases outside gene matches: 9. CDR1 KGHSH and CDR2 LQKENI come from the germline V gene. The CDR3 is made up of 14 amino acids. CDR3: CASSPTQGADEQFF. In DNA form, the CDR3 reads TGTGCCAGCTCCCCAACTCAGGGGGCGGATGAGCAGTTCTTC.

The chain couples TRBV9 to TRBJ2-1; 7 nucleotides align to TRBD1. There are 15 residues in the CDR3. Germline V gene data show CDR1 as SGDLS and CDR2 as YYNGEE. Trimming took 3 bases from V and 2 from J; bases not matched to a gene: 5. Written as DNA, the CDR3 is TGTGCCAGCAGCGCAAGGGGGACAGCCTACAATGAGCAGTTCTTC. It codes for CASSARGTAYNEQFF.

This clone was detected a few times. The chain employs TRBV2 and TRBJ2-3, with 9 bases lining up with TRBD2. Germline V gives CDR1 SNHLY, CDR2 FYNNEI. The CDR3 runs 16 residues. Trimming at V came to 6 bases and at J to 4 bases, leaving 11 bases not matched to a gene. This CDR3 reads CASRSPSGMGPDTQYF. DNA of the CDR3: TGTGCCAGCAGGTCTCCTAGCGGGATGGGGCCAGATACGCAGTATTTT.

On this clone itself: Other DNA sequences in this sample translate to the same CDR3. This chain uses TRBV12-5 with TRBJ2-1; the D gene is possibly TRBD2 (5 bases). There are 12 residues in the CDR3. The V and J ends lost 1 base and 10 bases respectively, with 8 bases between them. Germline CDR1 is LGHNT and CDR2 is FRNRAP. The CDR3 DNA reads TGTGCTAGTGGTTTGGGCGGCGGGGAGCAGTTCTTC. Translating gives CASGLGGGEQFF.

The V gene is TRBV6-6, the J gene TRBJ1-6; no definite D call. The CDR3 is made up of 12 amino acids. Germline V CDR1 and CDR2: MNHNY, SVGAGI (reference sequence). Trimming cost V 3 bases and J 9 bases, with 6 bases left between them. CDR3 amino acids: CASSYEASPLHF. The CDR3 DNA sequence: TGTGCCAGCAGTTATGAGGCTTCACCCCTCCACTTT.

This rearrangement joins TRBV7-9 to TRBJ1-4; D not resolved. The CDR3 is 16 amino acids. Between the trimmed V and J ends, which lost 4 bases and 3 bases, there was a span of 15 bases. From germline, CDR1 is SEHNR and CDR2 FQNEAQ (reference sequence). The CDR3 sequence: CASSWSRLAANEKLFF. In DNA, the CDR3 is TGTGCCAGCAGCTGGAGTCGTCTGGCGGCTAATGAAAAACTGTTTTTT.

The chain carries TRBV7-2 and TRBJ1-4; D is undetermined. The V end lost 2 bases, the J end lost 7 bases, and 14 bases lay between the germline ends. The CDR3 has 15 amino acids. The germline CDR1 and CDR2 sequences are SGHTA and FQGNSA. CDR3 residues: CASSLMFGVGEKLFF. The CDR3 DNA sequence: TGTGCCAGCAGCTTAATGTTCGGGGTGGGTGAAAAACTGTTTTTT.

V usage is TRBV2 and J usage is TRBJ2-5, with 11 bases that match TRBD2. The V gene end was trimmed by 6 bases and the J gene end by 10 bases; junction bases not matched to a gene: 16. CDR1 and CDR2 from the germline V gene are SNHLY and FYNNEI. The CDR3 has 16 residues. CDR3 sequence: CASRGLAALPHPGQYF. The CDR3 bases are TGTGCCAGCAGGGGACTAGCGGCCCTTCCCCACCCCGGCCAGTACTTC.

This clone has a handful of counts. This sequence joins TRBV7-6 and TRBJ1-6; 7 bases fit TRBD1. V lost 5 bases and J lost 9; bases outside the gene matches: 7. Germline CDR1 and CDR2: SGHVS and FNYEAQ. This CDR3 has 14 residues. CDR3 in DNA: TGTGCCAGCAGCGGGGACAGCAGGGGTTCACCCCTCCACTTT. It is translated as CASSGDSRGSPLHF.

The V gene is TRBV5-1, the J gene TRBJ1-3; TRBD1 might be the D (6 bases). The CDR3 covers 14 residues. Germline V lookup: CDR1 SGHRS, CDR2 YFSETQ. Trimming left V 5 bases short and J 0 bases short, with 9 bases between. CDR3 DNA: TGCGCCAGCAGGGACAGTCCCTCTGGAAACACCATATATTTT. It codes for CASRDSPSGNTIYF.

Regarding this clone: At one end, the junction sequence differs from germline, possibly due to a read error. The V call is TRBV7-9, the J call TRBJ2-1, with TRBD2 identical over 9 bases. From germline, CDR1 is SEHNR and CDR2 FQNEAQ (reference sequence). This CDR3 comprises 16 residues. The CDR3 here is CSSSLCAGGPGCEQFF. CDR3 coding DNA: TGTTCCAGCAGCTTATGCGCGGGGGGGCCTGGTTGCGAGCAGTTCTTC.

The chain recombines TRBV19 with TRBJ2-7; a weak D match, TRBD1 (5 bases). CDR1 is LNHDA, CDR2 SQIVND, per germline (reference sequence). The germline V and J ends were trimmed by 5 bases and 3 bases, with 11 bases remaining between them. The CDR3 spans 13 residues. The CDR3 sequence: CASSSPDSYEQYF. The CDR3, as DNA: TGTGCCAGTAGTTCCCCAGACAGCTACGAGCAGTACTTC. Full variable domain (remainder filled in from reference TRBV19 and TRBJ2-7): DGGITQSPKYLFRKEGQNVTLSCEQNLNHDAMYWYRQDPGQGLRLIYYSQIVNDFQKGDIAEGYSVSREKKESFPLTVTSAQKNPTAFYLCASSSPDSYEQYFGPGTRLTVT.

The rearrangement uses TRBV7-9 and TRBJ1-2; 8 bases map to TRBD1. The ends lost 1 base at V and 1 base at J; junction bases unmatched: 8. The CDR3 has 17 amino acids. Germline assignment: CDR1 SEHNR and CDR2 FQNEAQ (reference sequence). This chain's CDR3 is CASSLDGGQGYNYGYTF. The CDR3 coding sequence is TGTGCCAGCAGCTTAGACGGCGGACAGGGTTATAACTATGGCTACACCTTC.

J is TRBJ2-7 and V is TRBV4-3; TRBD1 might be the D (6 bases). Deletions cut 0 bases from V and 3 bases from J, with 12 bases between. Germline lookup yields CDR1 LGHNA and CDR2 YSLEER. The CDR3 has 15 residues. The CDR3 sequence: CASSQDDTGYYEQYF. The CDR3 nucleotides read TGCGCCAGCAGCCAAGACGATACAGGGTACTACGAGCAGTACTTC.